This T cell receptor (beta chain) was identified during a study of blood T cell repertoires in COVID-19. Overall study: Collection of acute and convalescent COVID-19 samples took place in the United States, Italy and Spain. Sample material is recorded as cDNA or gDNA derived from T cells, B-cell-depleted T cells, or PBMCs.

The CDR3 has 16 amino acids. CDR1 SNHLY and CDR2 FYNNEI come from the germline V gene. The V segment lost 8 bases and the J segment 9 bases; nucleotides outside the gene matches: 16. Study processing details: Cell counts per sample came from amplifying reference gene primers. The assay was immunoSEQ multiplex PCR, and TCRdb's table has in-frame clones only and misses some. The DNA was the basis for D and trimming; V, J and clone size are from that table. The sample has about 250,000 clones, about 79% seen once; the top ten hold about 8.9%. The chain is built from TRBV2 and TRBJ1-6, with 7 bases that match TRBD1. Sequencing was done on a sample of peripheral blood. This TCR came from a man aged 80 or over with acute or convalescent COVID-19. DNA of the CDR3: TGTGCCAGCGGCCGGGACAGCCAATCTTTTTTTTCACCCCTCCACTTT. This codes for CASGRDSQSFFSPLHF. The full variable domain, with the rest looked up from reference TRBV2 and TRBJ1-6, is EPEVTQTPSHQVTQMGQEVILRCVPISNHLYFYWYRQILGQKVEFLVSFYNNEISEKSEIFDDQFSVERPDGSNFTLKIRSTKLEDSAMYFCASGRDSQSFFSPLHFGNGTRLTVT.